Listed below are T cell receptor beta chains from one sample, sequenced in a study of OX40 agonist ivuxolimab in advanced cancers. Data came from immunoSEQ multiplex PCR; TCRdb stores just in-frame clones and leaves some out. This table has approximately 88,000 clones, about 88% appearing once. The sample in question was CD4+ or CD8+ T cells sorted from blood, obtained in a trial of the OX40 agonist ivuxolimab. These receptors were collected from an adult with an advanced solid tumor such as melanoma, head and neck, liver or kidney cancer. CDR3s include the opening cysteine and the closing phenylalanine or tryptophan. Each record gives: D gene, V gene, clone size, J gene, CDR3 protein, CDR3 DNA. A D gene is named only where the DNA matches it firmly. Not all rows give a size; the values are once, few, many and, for expanded clones, a class.

-,TRBV7-8,-,TRBJ2-2,CASNSMRNTGELFF,TGTGCCAGCAACTCTATGCGGAACACCGGGGAGCTGTTTTTT
TRBD2,TRBV13,-,TRBJ2-7,CASSSRMVAGVTSSYEQYF,TGTGCCAGCAGCTCCCGGATGGTAGCGGGGGTTACAAGCTCCTACGAGCAGTACTTC
-,TRBV6-1,once,TRBJ2-4,CASSVQNIQYF,TGTGCCAGCAGTGTCCAAAACATTCAGTACTTC
-,TRBV19,-,TRBJ2-5,CASSIDVGETQYF,TGTGCCAGTAGTATAGATGTAGGAGAGACCCAGTACTTC
TRBD1,TRBV27,-,TRBJ1-2,CASSPDRGGYGYTF,TGTGCCAGCAGTCCTGACAGGGGCGGGTATGGCTACACCTTC
TRBD2,TRBV10-1,few,TRBJ2-7,CASSRDSGRMYF,TGCGCCAGCAGTCGAGATAGCGGGAGGATGTACTTC
TRBD1,TRBV18,-,TRBJ2-5,CASSIGTGEETQYF,TGTGCCAGCTCAATCGGGACAGGGGAAGAGACCCAGTACTTC
-,TRBV5-4,-,TRBJ1-2,CASSYDRNYGYTF,TGTGCCAGCAGCTATGACAGGAACTATGGCTACACCTTC
-,TRBV10-3,few,TRBJ2-7,CAISEESQWGRSSYEQYF,TGTGCCATCAGTGAGGAGTCGCAATGGGGTCGCAGCTCCTACGAGCAGTACTTC
-,TRBV7-3,-,TRBJ2-7,CASSKGGSNEQYF,TGTGCCAGCAGCAAGGGGGGGTCTAACGAGCAGTACTTC
-,TRBV5-1,-,TRBJ2-7,CASRIQPSSYEQYF,TGCGCCAGCAGGATACAGCCCAGCTCCTACGAGCAGTACTTC
TRBD1,TRBV13,-,TRBJ1-1,CASSTWTGKNTEAFF,TGTGCCAGCAGCACCTGGACAGGGAAGAACACTGAAGCTTTCTTT
-,TRBV2,-,TRBJ1-2,CASTTAEGRGYTF,TGTGCCAGCACTACAGCAGAGGGCAGGGGCTACACCTTC
-,TRBV5-8,-,TRBJ2-3,CASSFNRVTDTQYF,TGTGCCAGCAGCTTTAACAGGGTCACAGATACGCAGTATTTT
-,TRBV7-3,-,TRBJ2-3,CASSLGPIDTQYF,TGTGCCAGCAGCTTAGGCCCGATAGATACGCAGTATTTT
-,TRBV7-9,once,TRBJ2-7,CASSLSWDEQYF,TGTGCCAGCAGCTTAAGTTGGGACGAGCAGTACTTC
-,TRBV4-1,-,TRBJ1-1,CASSPQDRNTEAFF,TGCGCCAGCAGCCCTCAGGACAGGAACACTGAAGCTTTCTTT
-,TRBV4-1,-,TRBJ1-4,CAAAQTLNEKLFF,TGCGCCGCCGCCCAGACGCTGAATGAAAAACTGTTTTTT
TRBD2,TRBV4-1,-,TRBJ2-3,CASSQPTSGRFPTDTQYF,TGCGCCAGCAGCCAACCGACTAGCGGGAGGTTCCCCACAGATACGCAGTATTTT
TRBD1,TRBV9,once,TRBJ2-7,CASSVRGQRENEQYF,TGTGCCAGCAGCGTCCGGGGACAGAGGGAGAACGAGCAGTACTTC
-,TRBV27,-,TRBJ2-1,CASSFLGRSYNEQFF,TGTGCCAGCAGTTTCCTCGGGCGCTCCTACAATGAGCAGTTCTTC
-,TRBV5-1,-,TRBJ2-5,CASSFRFQETQYF,TGCGCCAGCAGCTTCCGATTTCAAGAGACCCAGTACTTC
-,TRBV5-6,-,TRBJ1-1,CASSRAPGTEAFF,TGTGCCAGCAGTCGGGCCCCCGGGACTGAAGCTTTCTTT
-,TRBV29-1,-,TRBJ1-1,CSADAHEGPEAFF,TGCAGCGCCGACGCCCACGAAGGACCTGAAGCTTTCTTT
TRBD2,TRBV14,-,TRBJ2-3,CASSQDGGLAGGSTDTQYF,TGTGCCAGCAGCCAAGATGGGGGACTAGCGGGAGGAAGCACAGATACGCAGTATTTT
-,TRBV30,-,TRBJ2-1,CAWSGLGDNEQFF,TGTGCCTGGAGTGGGTTAGGGGACAATGAGCAGTTCTTC
-,TRBV5-1,-,TRBJ2-6,CASSVAVRGANVLTF,TGCGCCAGCAGCGTCGCCGTGAGGGGGGCCAACGTCCTGACTTTC
TRBD2,TRBV7-8,once,TRBJ2-1,CASSLGLAGASYNEQFF,TGTGCCAGCAGCCTTGGACTAGCGGGAGCCTCCTACAATGAGCAGTTCTTC
TRBD1,TRBV4-3,-,TRBJ1-3,CASSRDSLRNTIYF,TGCGCCAGCAGCCGGGACAGCCTTAGAAACACCATATATTTT
TRBD2,TRBV6-4,-,TRBJ2-3,CASSLIAGGGTDTQYF,TGTGCCAGCAGTCTAATAGCGGGAGGGGGCACAGATACGCAGTATTTT
TRBD1,TRBV30,-,TRBJ1-4,CAWRDQDREKLFF,TGTGCCTGGAGGGACCAGGACAGGGAAAAACTGTTTTTT
-,TRBV7-9,-,TRBJ1-2,CASSLAWTGANGYTF,TGTGCCAGCAGCTTAGCCTGGACGGGCGCTAATGGCTACACCTTC
-,TRBV5-1,-,TRBJ2-7,CASSPYWSSYEQYF,TGCGCCAGCAGCCCTTATTGGAGCTCCTACGAGCAGTACTTC
TRBD1,TRBV19,-,TRBJ2-1,CASRMDRATYNEQFF,TGTGCCAGTAGGATGGACAGGGCGACTTACAATGAGCAGTTCTTC
TRBD2,TRBV18,-,TRBJ2-7,CASSHTGGGLGDEQYF,TGTGCCAGCTCACACACAGGAGGGGGACTAGGGGACGAGCAGTACTTC
-,TRBV7-6,-,TRBJ1-5,CASSPGGNQPQHF,TGTGCCAGCAGCCCAGGGGGCAATCAGCCCCAGCATTTT
-,TRBV5-1,-,TRBJ2-7,CASSLGGGIEQYF,TGCGCCAGTTCCCTAGGTGGAGGCATCGAGCAGTACTTC
-,TRBV11-2,-,TRBJ2-3,CASSFRQTQYF,TGTGCCAGCAGCTTTAGACAGACGCAGTATTTT
TRBD2,TRBV6-6,-,TRBJ2-1,CASSYSTRLAGNEQFF,TGTGCCAGCAGTTACTCGACTAGGCTAGCGGGCAATGAGCAGTTCTTC
TRBD2,TRBV7-3,-,TRBJ2-3,CASSLRAGVNTDTQYF,TGTGCCAGCAGCTTACGGGCGGGGGTTAACACAGATACGCAGTATTTT
-,TRBV7-2,-,TRBJ1-1,CASSPQGTLNTEAFF,TGTGCCAGCAGCCCCCAAGGAACCTTGAACACTGAAGCTTTCTTT
-,TRBV2,-,TRBJ2-7,CASRRRDRNISEQYF,TGTGCCAGCAGGAGGAGGGACAGAAACATCTCCGAGCAGTACTTC
TRBD1,TRBV5-6,-,TRBJ1-5,CASSFWTGASNQPQHF,TGTGCCAGCAGCTTTTGGACAGGGGCTAGCAATCAGCCCCAGCATTTT
TRBD1,TRBV6-6,-,TRBJ1-5,CASSSGQGRGAQHF,TGTGCCAGCAGTTCCGGACAGGGGAGGGGGGCCCAGCATTTT
-,TRBV6-1,-,TRBJ1-5,CASRDSLNQPQHF,TGTGCCAGCAGGGACAGCCTAAATCAGCCCCAGCATTTT
-,TRBV28,-,TRBJ1-2,CASSFPGRLRDGYTF,TGTGCCAGCAGTTTCCCGGGGCGATTGAGAGATGGCTACACCTTC
-,TRBV5-4,-,TRBJ1-5,CASSLEVDQPQHF,TGTGCCAGCAGCTTGGAGGTGGATCAGCCCCAGCATTTT
TRBD1,TRBV18,-,TRBJ2-1,CASSLDRDYNEQFF,TGTGCCAGCTCATTAGACAGGGACTACAATGAGCAGTTCTTC
TRBD1,TRBV10-3,-,TRBJ2-1,CAISGQGVDEQFF,TGTGCCATCAGCGGACAGGGGGTTGATGAGCAGTTCTTC
-,TRBV7-8,-,TRBJ2-3,CASCSDPSTDTQYF,TGTGCCAGCTGTTCTGACCCTAGCACAGATACGCAGTATTTT
TRBD2,TRBV19,-,TRBJ2-5,CASSIQRGGTETQYF,TGTGCCAGTAGTATCCAGCGGGGGGGCACAGAGACCCAGTACTTC
-,TRBV18,-,TRBJ2-1,CASSPSVAAPNEQFF,TGTGCCAGCTCACCGTCGGTAGCGGCGCCCAATGAGCAGTTCTTC
TRBD2,TRBV4-1,-,TRBJ2-5,CASSQDRTLAGEGETQYF,TGCGCCAGCAGCCAAGACCGAACCTTAGCGGGAGAAGGAGAGACCCAGTACTTC
-,TRBV19,-,TRBJ1-4,CASSITTANEKLFF,TGTGCCAGTAGTATAACGACAGCGAATGAAAAACTGTTTTTT